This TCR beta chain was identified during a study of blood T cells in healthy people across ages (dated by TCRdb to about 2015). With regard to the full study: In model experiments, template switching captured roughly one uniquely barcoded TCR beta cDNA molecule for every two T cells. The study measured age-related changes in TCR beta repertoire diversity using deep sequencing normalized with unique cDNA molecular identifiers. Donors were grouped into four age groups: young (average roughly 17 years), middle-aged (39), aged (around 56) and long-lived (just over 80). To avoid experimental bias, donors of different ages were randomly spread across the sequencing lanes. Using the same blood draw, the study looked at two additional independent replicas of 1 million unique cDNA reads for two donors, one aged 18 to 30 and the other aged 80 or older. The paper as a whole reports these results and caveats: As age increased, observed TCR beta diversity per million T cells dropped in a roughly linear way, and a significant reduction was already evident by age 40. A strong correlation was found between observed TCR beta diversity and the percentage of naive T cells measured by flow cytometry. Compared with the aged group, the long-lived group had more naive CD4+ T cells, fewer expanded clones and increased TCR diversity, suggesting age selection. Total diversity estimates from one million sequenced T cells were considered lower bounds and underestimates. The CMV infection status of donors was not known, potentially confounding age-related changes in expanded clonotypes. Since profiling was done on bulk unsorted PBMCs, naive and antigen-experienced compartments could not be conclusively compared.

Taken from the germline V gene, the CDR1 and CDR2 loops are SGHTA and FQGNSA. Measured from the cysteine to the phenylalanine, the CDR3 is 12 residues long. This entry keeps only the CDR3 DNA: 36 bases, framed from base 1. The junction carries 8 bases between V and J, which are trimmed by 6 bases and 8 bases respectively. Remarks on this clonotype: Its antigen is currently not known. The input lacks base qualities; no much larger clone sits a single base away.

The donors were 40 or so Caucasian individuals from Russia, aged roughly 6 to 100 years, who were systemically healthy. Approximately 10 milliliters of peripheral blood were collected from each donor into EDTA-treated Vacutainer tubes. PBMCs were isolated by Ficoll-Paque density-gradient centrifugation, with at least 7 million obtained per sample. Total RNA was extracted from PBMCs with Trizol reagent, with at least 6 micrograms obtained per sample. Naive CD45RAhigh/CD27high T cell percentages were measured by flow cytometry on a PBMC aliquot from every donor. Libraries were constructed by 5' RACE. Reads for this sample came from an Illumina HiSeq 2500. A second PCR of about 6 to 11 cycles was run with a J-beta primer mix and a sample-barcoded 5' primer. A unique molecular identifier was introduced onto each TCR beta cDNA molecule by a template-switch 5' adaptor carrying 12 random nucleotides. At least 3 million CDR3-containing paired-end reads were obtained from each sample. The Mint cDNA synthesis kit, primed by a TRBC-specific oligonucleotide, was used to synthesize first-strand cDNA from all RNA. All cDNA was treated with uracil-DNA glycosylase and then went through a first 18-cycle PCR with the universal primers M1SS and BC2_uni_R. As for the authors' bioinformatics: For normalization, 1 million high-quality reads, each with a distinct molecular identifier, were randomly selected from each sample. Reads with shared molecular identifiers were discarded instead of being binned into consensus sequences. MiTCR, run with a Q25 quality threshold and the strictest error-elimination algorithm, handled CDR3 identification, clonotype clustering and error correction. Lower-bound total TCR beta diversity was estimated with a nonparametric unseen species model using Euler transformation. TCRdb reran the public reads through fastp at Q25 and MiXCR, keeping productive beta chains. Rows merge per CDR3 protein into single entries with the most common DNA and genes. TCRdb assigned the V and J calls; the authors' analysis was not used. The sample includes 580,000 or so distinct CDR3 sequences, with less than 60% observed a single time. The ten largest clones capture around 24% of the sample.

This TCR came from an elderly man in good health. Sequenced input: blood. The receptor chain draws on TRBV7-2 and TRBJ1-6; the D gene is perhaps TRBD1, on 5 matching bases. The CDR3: CASRGTDSPLHF. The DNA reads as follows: TGTGCCAGCAGGGGGACCGATTCACCCCTCCACTTT.